These T cell receptor beta chains were read from a single sample in a study of blood T cell repertoires in COVID-19. TCRdb's table, derived via immunoSEQ multiplex PCR, lists solely in-frame clones and lacks some. There are 20,000 to 25,000 clones in the sample; roughly 89% occur only once, and around 30% lies in the top ten. Source material: peripheral blood. The source is a woman in her seventies with active COVID-19. Each CDR3 is given with its conserved first and last residue. The order of the fields is V gene, J gene, D gene, clone size, CDR3 DNA, CDR3 protein. D genes are given only for firm matches. Clone size is given for some rows only: seen once, a few or many times, or a class if the clone is expanded.

TRBV7-2,TRBJ2-3,TRBD2,NA,TGTGCCAGCGCGACTAGCGGGGGGTGGGATACGCAGTATTTT,CASATSGGWDTQYF
TRBV15,TRBJ2-5,NA,NA,TGTGCCACCAGCAGAGATCAAGCGGTACAAGAGACCCAGTACTTC,CATSRDQAVQETQYF
TRBV2,TRBJ1-4,NA,NA,TGTGCCAGCAGTCTGGACAGCACAAATGAAAAACTGTTTTTT,CASSLDSTNEKLFF
TRBV7-2,TRBJ2-3,TRBD1,NA,TGTGCCAGCAGCTTGGGGACAGGGTACCGAGATACGCAGTATTTT,CASSLGTGYRDTQYF
TRBV19,TRBJ1-2,NA,NA,TGTGCCAGTAGCTGGGGCCCCTCCTATGGCTACACCTTC,CASSWGPSYGYTF
TRBV4-1,TRBJ2-7,TRBD1,once,TGCGCCAGCAGCCAAAGTGACAGGGGCTCCTACGAGCAGTACTTC,CASSQSDRGSYEQYF
TRBV6-2/TRBV6-3,TRBJ1-4,NA,NA,TGTGCCAGCAGTGCTTCGGTGGCGGGGGCTAATGAAAAACTGTTTTTT,CASSASVAGANEKLFF
TRBV7-2,TRBJ2-7,TRBD2,NA,TGTGCCAGCAGCTTAGGGACTAGCGGGGGGCAGTACTTC,CASSLGTSGGQYF
TRBV7-9,TRBJ2-7,TRBD2,NA,TGTGCCAGTGGGACTAGCGGGTTTTACGAGCAGTACTTC,CASGTSGFYEQYF
TRBV18,TRBJ2-7,TRBD2,NA,TGTGCCAGCTCACCTAGCGGGCCCTACGAGCAGTACTTC,CASSPSGPYEQYF
TRBV5-3,TRBJ2-2,TRBD2,NA,TGTGCCAGAAGCTCCCCTCGGACTAGCGCGGGCGGGGAGCTGTTTTTT,CARSSPRTSAGGELFF
TRBV5-4,TRBJ2-3,TRBD2,NA,TGTGCCAGCAGCTCCTTAGCGGGGGGGCCTATAGATACGCAGTATTTT,CASSSLAGGPIDTQYF
TRBV7-9,TRBJ2-1,TRBD2,NA,TGTGCCAGCAGCTATGTGCGGGGGGGCTACAATGAGCAGTTCTTC,CASSYVRGGYNEQFF
TRBV28,TRBJ1-3,NA,NA,TGTGCCAGCAGTCTGGCTCGAAACACCATATATTTT,CASSLARNTIYF
TRBV2,TRBJ2-3,TRBD2,NA,TGTGCCAGCAGTCGACTAGCGGGGGGAGGAGATACGCAGTATTTT,CASSRLAGGGDTQYF
TRBV11-1,TRBJ2-7,TRBD1,NA,TGTGCCAGCAGCTTAGCGCATGGGGACAGACGGTACGAGCAGTACTTC,CASSLAHGDRRYEQYF
TRBV11-1,TRBJ2-7,TRBD1,NA,TGTGCCAGCAGGAGGGACAGCATGCCCTACGAGCAGTACTTC,CASRRDSMPYEQYF